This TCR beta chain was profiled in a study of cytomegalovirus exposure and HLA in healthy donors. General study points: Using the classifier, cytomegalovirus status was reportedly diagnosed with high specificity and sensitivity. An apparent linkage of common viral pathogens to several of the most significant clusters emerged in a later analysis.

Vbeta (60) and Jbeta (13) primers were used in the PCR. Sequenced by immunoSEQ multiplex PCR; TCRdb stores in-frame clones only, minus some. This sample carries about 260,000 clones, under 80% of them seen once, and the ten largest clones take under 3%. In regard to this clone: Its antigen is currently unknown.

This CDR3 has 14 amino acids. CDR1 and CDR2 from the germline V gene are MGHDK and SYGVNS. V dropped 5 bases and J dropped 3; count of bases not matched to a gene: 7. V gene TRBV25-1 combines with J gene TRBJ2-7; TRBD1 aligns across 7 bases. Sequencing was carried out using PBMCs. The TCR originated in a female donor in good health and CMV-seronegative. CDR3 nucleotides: TGTGCCAGCAGTTTACCGGGACAGCTCTACGAGCAGTACTTC. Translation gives CASSLPGQLYEQYF.